These 3 T cell receptor beta chains originate from one sample sequenced in a study of T cell responses to AZD1222 COVID-19 vaccine. The table came from immunoSEQ multiplex PCR; TCRdb's copy has only in-frame clones and leaves some out. Of 75,000 to 100,000 clones listed, around nine tenths are singletons. The specimen comprised peripheral blood, sampled on day 0 of AZD1222 vaccination. The source of these receptors is an adult in good health.

The chain carries TRBV7-6 and TRBJ2-1; 8 bases match TRBD2. This CDR3 contains 15 residues. V lost 3 bases and J lost 0; bases outside the gene matches: 1. Germline CDR1 reads SGHVS; CDR2 reads FNYEAQ. The CDR3 loop is CASSLTSDSYNEQFF. CDR3 nucleotide sequence: TGTGCCAGCAGCTTGACTAGCGACTCCTACAATGAGCAGTTCTTC.

V is TRBV6-5 and J is TRBJ1-3; D is uncertain. CDR3 length: 13 amino acids. Per germline, CDR1 MNHEY and CDR2 SVGAGI. The V and J ends lost 5 bases and 4 bases respectively, with 9 bases between them. The CDR3 reads CASSRGDGNTIYF. The DNA of the CDR3 is TGTGCCAGCAGTCGGGGTGACGGAAACACCATATATTTT.

This chain joins TRBV28 and TRBJ1-2; D not resolved. Trimming took 3 bases from V and 10 from J, leaving 12 bases between them. This CDR3 is 12 amino acids long. Germline V lookup: CDR1 MDHEN, CDR2 SYDVKM. The CDR3 sequence is CASSFLGRDYTF. CDR3 in DNA: TGTGCCAGCAGTTTTCTTGGGAGGGACTACACCTTC.